The entry that follows covers one T cell receptor beta chain sequence. The data were taken from a study of blood T cell repertoires in COVID-19. Looking at the study overall: COVID-19 samples, acute and convalescent, were from the United States, Italy and Spain.

The protocol was immunoSEQ multiplex PCR, while the TCRdb copy is restricted to in-frame clones and leaves out a portion. The repertoire holds around 300,000 clones, 75% to 90% seen once, with roughly 2.6% in the top ten. Trimming removed 6 bases from V and 4 bases from J; junction bases left unmatched: 10. The CDR3 has 16 amino acids. Germline assignment: CDR1 SQVTM and CDR2 ANQGSEA. Input material: PBMCs or T cells enriched from blood (not recorded which). This receptor was taken from a woman in her forties or fifties who had recovered from COVID-19. The rearrangement joins TRBV29-1 to TRBJ2-1; TRBD2 matches 12 bases. The DNA of the CDR3 is TGCAGCGTCACCCCTAGCGGGAGGGCCGGGTACAATGAGCAGTTCTTC. This gives the protein CSVTPSGRAGYNEQFF.